The rows below give T cell receptor beta chains drawn from one sample of a study of cytomegalovirus exposure and HLA in healthy donors. Generated by immunoSEQ multiplex PCR, the TCRdb table keeps only in-frame clones and is missing some. Seen here are about 170,000 clones, approximately 80% observed once, and the top ten hold over 0.65%. Sample: PBMCs. Receptor source: a woman younger than 35 in good health and CMV-seronegative. CDR3s include the opening cysteine and the closing phenylalanine or tryptophan. A D gene is named only where the DNA matches it firmly. Clone size appears in some rows only: once, few, many, or a class for an expanded clone.

>TRBD1|17|TRBJ1-4|-|TRBV4-3
CASSQEGRGRTNEKLFF
TGCGCCAGCAGCCAAGAGGGCAGGGGGCGAACTAATGAAAAACTGTTTTTT
>TRBD1|16|TRBJ2-1|-|TRBV28
CASKTALDRWSNEQFF
TGTGCCAGCAAAACAGCCCTGGACAGGTGGTCCAATGAGCAGTTCTTC
>TRBD1|15|TRBJ1-4|-|TRBV9
CASSVGTGDGEKLFF
TGTGCCAGCAGCGTAGGTACAGGGGATGGTGAAAAACTGTTTTTT
>TRBD2|21|TRBJ2-2|-|TRBV5-1
CASSAYTGTSLFRIDTGELFF
TGCGCCAGCAGCGCATATACGGGGACTAGTTTGTTCAGAATTGACACCGGGGAGCTGTTTTTT
>TRBD1|14|TRBJ2-5|-|TRBV30
CAWSVDRGAETQYF
TGTGCCTGGAGTGTCGACAGGGGAGCAGAGACCCAGTACTTC
>-|16|TRBJ2-3|-|TRBV5-6
CASSYFGGSPPDTQYF
TGTGCCAGCAGCTACTTCGGGGGATCCCCTCCAGATACGCAGTATTTT
>TRBD1|12|TRBJ2-7|few|TRBV28
CASGRTRDRQYF
TGTGCCAGCGGTAGAACTCGGGACAGGCAGTACTTC
>-|18|TRBJ2-1|-|TRBV7-9
CASSLAYGWERNSNEQFF
TGTGCCAGCAGCTTAGCCTACGGTTGGGAGAGGAATTCCAATGAGCAGTTCTTC
>-|14|TRBJ1-5|few|TRBV19
CASMTLFGNQPQHF
TGTGCCAGTATGACTCTGTTCGGCAATCAGCCCCAGCATTTT
>TRBD1|15|TRBJ1-2|-|TRBV7-9
CASSSGQGSSYGYTF
TGTGCCAGCAGCTCGGGACAGGGAAGTTCCTATGGCTACACCTTC
>-|14|TRBJ2-7|-|TRBV27
CASSLRTGSYEQYF
TGTGCCAGCAGTTTAAGGACTGGCTCCTACGAGCAGTACTTC
>-|13|TRBJ1-2|-|TRBV30
CAWEQGANYGYTF
TGTGCCTGGGAACAGGGAGCTAACTATGGCTACACCTTC
>TRBD1|13|TRBJ1-1|-|TRBV19
CASSLTGDTEAFF
TGTGCCAGTAGTCTTACAGGGGACACTGAAGCTTTCTTT